This is a list of T cell receptor beta chains from one sample in a study of breast tumors, draining lymph nodes, adjacent tissues. TCRdb analysed the multiplex PCR reads with MiXCR anew, one entry per CDR3 protein. The data show tens of thousands of distinct CDR3 sequences, around 20% seen once. Sequencing was carried out using axillary lymph node tissue. The receptors were sampled from a female donor with breast cancer. Some clones in this sample may be carry-over from other donors' samples. CDR3s include the opening cysteine and the closing phenylalanine or tryptophan. Fields, in order: V gene, J gene, D gene, clone size, CDR3 protein, CDR3 DNA. D genes are given only for firm matches. Size is omitted from some rows. Given values are once, few, many or a class for expanded clones.

TRBV4-3,TRBJ2-2,TRBD2,many,CASSPGLAGGQRTGELFF,TGCGCCAGCAGCCCCGGACTAGCGGGAGGGCAAAGGACCGGGGAGCTGTTTTTT
TRBV6-5,TRBJ2-1,.,.,CASSSAGLSEDEQFF,TGTGCCAGCAGCTCTGCCGGACTGTCTGAGGATGAGCAGTTCTTC
TRBV29-1,TRBJ2-1,.,many,CSVERIEQFF,TGCAGCGTTGAGAGGATTGAGCAGTTCTTC
TRBV12-3/TRBV12-4,TRBJ1-3,.,.,CASSPRQSSSGNTIYF,TGTGCCAGCAGCCCCCGACAGTCGAGCTCTGGAAACACCATATATTTT
TRBV4-3,TRBJ2-3,.,few,CASSQGATSRTDTQYF,TGCGCCAGCAGCCAGGGGGCGACCTCCCGCACAGATACGCAGTATTTT
TRBV5-1,TRBJ2-3,.,many,CASSVGTGGTDRDTQYF,TGCGCCAGCAGCGTCGGGACGGGGGGGACAGACAGAGATACGCAGTATTTT
TRBV14,TRBJ2-7,.,few,CASSEGRVGYEQYF,TGTGCCAGCAGCGAAGGTAGGGTCGGGTACGAGCAGTACTTC
TRBV5-6,TRBJ2-4,TRBD1,.,CASSWGQGGNIQYF,TGTGCCAGCAGCTGGGGACAGGGGGGAAACATTCAGTACTTC
TRBV30,TRBJ2-1,.,.,CARSVSRVNEQFF,TGTGCCCGGAGTGTTTCCCGGGTCAATGAGCAGTTCTTC
TRBV20-1,TRBJ2-2,.,.,CSASDRNTGELFF,TGCAGTGCCTCGGACAGGAACACCGGGGAGCTGTTTTTT
TRBV7-7,TRBJ2-7,TRBD1,many,CASSSDRGSEQYF,TGTGCTAGCAGCTCGGACAGGGGCTCCGAGCAGTACTTC
TRBV6-2/TRBV6-3,TRBJ2-1,.,many,CASRRRGEQFF,TGTGCCAGCCGAAGAAGAGGTGAGCAGTTCTTC
TRBV6-1,TRBJ2-3,.,many,CASSEWRSTDTQYF,TGTGCCAGCAGTGAGTGGAGGAGCACAGATACGCAGTATTTT
TRBV5-1,TRBJ2-2,.,.,CASSHGRRGRGGELFF,TGCGCCAGCAGCCACGGTCGGAGGGGGCGGGGCGGGGAGCTGTTTTTT
TRBV5-1,TRBJ2-1,.,many,CASSQAQGTYNEQFF,TGCGCCAGCAGCCAGGCCCAGGGGACTTACAATGAGCAGTTCTTC
TRBV6-2/TRBV6-3,TRBJ1-5,.,many,CASSYPGMNQPQHF,TGTGCCAGCAGTTACCCAGGGATGAATCAGCCCCAGCATTTT
TRBV14,TRBJ2-2,.,many,CASSQNGELFF,TGTGCCAGCAGCCAAAACGGGGAGCTGTTTTTT
TRBV2,TRBJ1-1,.,few,CASQEEVEAFF,TGTGCCAGCCAGGAAGAAGTTGAAGCTTTCTTT
TRBV9,TRBJ2-3,TRBD2,many,CASSETGTNTDTQYF,TGTGCCAGCAGCGAGACCGGGACTAACACAGATACGCAGTATTTT
TRBV25-1,TRBJ2-2,.,many,CASSPAQNTGELFF,TGTGCCAGCAGCCCCGCGCAGAACACCGGGGAGCTGTTTTTT
TRBV19,TRBJ2-2,.,.,CASSMRRHLANTGELFF,TGTGCCAGTAGTATGAGAAGACACCTGGCGAACACCGGGGAGCTGTTTTTT
TRBV4-1,TRBJ2-7,.,many,CASSQDNDISSYEQYF,TGCGCCAGCAGCCAAGATAACGACATCAGCTCCTACGAGCAGTACTTC
TRBV2,TRBJ1-2,.,many,CASETTAFYGYTF,TGTGCCAGCGAAACGACAGCTTTCTATGGCTACACCTTC
TRBV28,TRBJ1-4,.,.,CASTRWVQGFEKLFF,TGTGCCAGCACCCGGTGGGTGCAAGGGTTTGAAAAACTGTTTTTT
TRBV20-1,TRBJ1-3,TRBD1,many,CSARETGAYGNTIYF,TGCAGTGCTAGAGAGACAGGGGCTTATGGAAACACCATATATTTT
TRBV6-2/TRBV6-3,TRBJ2-1,TRBD2,few,CASWGLAVYNEQFF,TGTGCCAGCTGGGGACTAGCGGTATACAATGAGCAGTTCTTC
TRBV4-3,TRBJ2-7,.,many,CASSQQGGYEQYF,TGCGCCAGCAGCCAACAGGGGGGCTACGAGCAGTACTTC
TRBV7-9,TRBJ2-7,.,many,CASSRSGVVKYEQYF,TGTGCCAGCAGCCGTTCGGGAGTGGTCAAGTACGAGCAGTACTTC
TRBV6-2/TRBV6-3,TRBJ1-2,.,.,CASGYEDRDYFYGYTF,TGTGCCAGCGGTTACGAAGACCGAGACTATTTCTATGGCTACACCTTC
TRBV20-1,TRBJ2-5,.,many,CSARDTILESRETQYF,TGCAGTGCTAGAGATACGATACTAGAGAGTAGGGAGACCCAGTACTTC
TRBV7-6,TRBJ2-1,.,many,CASSTGLLYNEQFF,TGTGCCAGCAGCACGGGACTCCTCTACAATGAGCAGTTCTTC
TRBV12-3/TRBV12-4,TRBJ2-7,TRBD2,many,CASSLGGGSGEQYF,TGTGCCAGCAGTTTGGGCGGCGGGAGTGGGGAGCAGTACTTC
TRBV6-5,TRBJ1-3,TRBD1,many,CASSYSIQGAPGNTIYF,TGTGCCAGCAGTTACTCAATACAGGGGGCACCTGGAAACACCATATATTTT
TRBV20-1,TRBJ2-2,.,many,CSASSLANTGELFF,TGCAGTGCTAGTAGTCTAGCGAACACCGGGGAGCTGTTTTTT
TRBV30,TRBJ2-2,.,many,CAWSVLVGELFF,TGTGCCTGGAGTGTACTGGTCGGGGAGCTGTTTTTT
TRBV6-1,TRBJ2-7,TRBD2,many,CASRTKRGHDYEQYF,TGTGCCAGCAGAACTAAGCGGGGGCATGATTACGAGCAGTACTTC
TRBV30,TRBJ1-2,.,.,CAWSTRDTFHNYGYTF,TGTGCCTGGAGTACCCGGGACACCTTCCACAACTATGGCTACACCTTC
TRBV7-9,TRBJ2-2,TRBD1,many,CASSRGQRTGELFF,TGTGCCAGCAGTCGGGGACAGCGCACCGGGGAGCTGTTTTTT
TRBV28,TRBJ1-1,.,.,CASNKLLGTEAFF,TGTGCCAGCAATAAATTACTAGGCACTGAAGCTTTCTTT
TRBV7-8,TRBJ1-2,.,many,CASSLYPLDTNYGYTF,TGTGCCAGCAGCTTATACCCCCTCGACACGAACTATGGCTACACCTTC
TRBV7-2,TRBJ2-3,TRBD2,many,CASSSRYGLAGGGTDTQYF,TGTGCCAGCAGCTCCAGATACGGACTAGCGGGAGGGGGCACAGATACGCAGTATTTT
TRBV20-1,TRBJ1-2,.,.,CSARAYGYTF,TGCAGTGCTAGAGCTTATGGCTACACCTTC
TRBV12-3/TRBV12-4,TRBJ1-1,.,once,CASSLRFLPYTEAFF,TGTGCCAGCAGTCTCCGGTTCCTGCCATACACTGAAGCTTTCTTT
TRBV6-2/TRBV6-3,TRBJ2-1,.,many,CASSVTVSEQFF,TGTGCCAGCAGTGTGACAGTAAGTGAGCAGTTCTTC
TRBV28,TRBJ2-7,.,many,CATNGGTWQKEQYF,TGTGCCACCAATGGTGGGACATGGCAGAAGGAGCAGTACTTC